Included here is one TCR beta chain sequence, with context. Original methodology: It was from reference gene primer amplification that nucleated cell counts were estimated. Some clones are missing from TCRdb's copy, which holds only in-frame ones; the method was immunoSEQ multiplex PCR. V, J and clone size are those of that table, while D and trimming were read from the DNA. The data contain tens of thousands of clones, around 74% of them singletons. These data come from a study of blood T cell repertoires in COVID-19. Germline V CDR1 and CDR2: SGHRS, YFSETQ. J was trimmed by 3 bases and V by 5 bases; bases with no gene match: 5. This CDR3 has 15 residues.

The receptor was isolated from a man aged 70-80 years with COVID-19, enrolled during active disease. Material: peripheral blood. The chain uses TRBV5-1 and TRBJ2-3, with 11 bases that match TRBD2. The CDR3: CASRLAGVRTDTQYF. In nucleotides, the CDR3 is TGCGCCAGCAGACTAGCGGGAGTTCGGACAGATACGCAGTATTTT.